This T cell receptor beta chain is from a study of shared clonotypes between healthy human individuals. Overall study: Donors consisted of a couple of women and a few men between 18 and 49.

Note on this clone: The antigen is unknown.

Per the germline V gene, CDR1 is SGHDN and CDR2 is FVKESK. Trimming removed 2 bases from V and 1 base from J, with 23 bases in between. The CDR3 totals 19 residues. Study results and limitations: Generation probability values for non-shared clonotypes were lower than those for clonotypes shared by all four donors.

This table comes from immunoSEQ multiplex PCR, and its TCRdb copy is limited to in-frame clones, with some not included. Among some 1 million clones listed, roughly 75% were seen once. The V and J genes are TRBV14 and TRBJ2-5, with D uncertain. Sequencing was done on a sample of memory CD4+ T cells sorted from blood. The subset here: CD45RA-negative fraction. The receptor comes from a man aged 18 to 29 in good health. CDR3 region: CASSQSRHPLGSGQETQYF. The CDR3 DNA is TGTGCCAGCAGCCAATCTAGACACCCTTTAGGCAGTGGCCAAGAGACCCAGTACTTC.